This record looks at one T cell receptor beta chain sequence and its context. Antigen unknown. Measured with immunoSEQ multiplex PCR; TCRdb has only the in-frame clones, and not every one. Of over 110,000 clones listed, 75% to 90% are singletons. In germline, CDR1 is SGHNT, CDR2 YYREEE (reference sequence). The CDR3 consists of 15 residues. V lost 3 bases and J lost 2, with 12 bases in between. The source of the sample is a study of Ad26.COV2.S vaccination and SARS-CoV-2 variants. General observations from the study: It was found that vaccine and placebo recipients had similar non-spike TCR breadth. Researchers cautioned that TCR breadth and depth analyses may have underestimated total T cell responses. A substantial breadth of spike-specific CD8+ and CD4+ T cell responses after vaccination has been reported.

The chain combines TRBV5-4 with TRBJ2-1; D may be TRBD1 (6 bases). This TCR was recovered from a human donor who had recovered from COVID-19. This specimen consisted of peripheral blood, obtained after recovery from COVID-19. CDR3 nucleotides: TGTGCCAGCAGCTCAGGGGCGTCCCCCTACAATGAGCAGTTCTTC. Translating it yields CASSSGASPYNEQFF.